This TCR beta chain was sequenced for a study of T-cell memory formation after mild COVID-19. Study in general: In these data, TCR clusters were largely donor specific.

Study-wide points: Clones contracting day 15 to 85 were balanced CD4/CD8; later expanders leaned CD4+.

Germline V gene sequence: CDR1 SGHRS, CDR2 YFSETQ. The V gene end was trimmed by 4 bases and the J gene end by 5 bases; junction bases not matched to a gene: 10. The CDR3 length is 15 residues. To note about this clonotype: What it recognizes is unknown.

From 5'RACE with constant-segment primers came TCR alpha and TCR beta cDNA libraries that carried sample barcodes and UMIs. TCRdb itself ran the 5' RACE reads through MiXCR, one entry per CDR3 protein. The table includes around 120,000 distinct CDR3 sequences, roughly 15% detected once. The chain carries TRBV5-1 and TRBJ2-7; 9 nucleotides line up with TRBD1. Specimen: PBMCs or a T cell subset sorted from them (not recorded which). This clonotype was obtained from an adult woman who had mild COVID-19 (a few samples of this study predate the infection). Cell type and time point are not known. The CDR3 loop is CASSLRTGVVNEQYF. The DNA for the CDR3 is TGCGCCAGCAGCCTGAGGACAGGGGTTGTCAACGAGCAGTACTTC.